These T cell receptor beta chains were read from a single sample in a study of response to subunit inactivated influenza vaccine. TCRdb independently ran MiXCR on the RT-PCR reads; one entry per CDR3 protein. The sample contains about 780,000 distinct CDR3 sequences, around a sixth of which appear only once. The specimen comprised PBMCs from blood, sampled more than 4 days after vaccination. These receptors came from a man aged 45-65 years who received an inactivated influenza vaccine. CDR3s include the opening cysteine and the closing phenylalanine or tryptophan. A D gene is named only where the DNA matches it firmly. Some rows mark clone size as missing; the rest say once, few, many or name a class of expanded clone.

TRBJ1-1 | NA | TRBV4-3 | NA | TGCGCCAGCAGCCTACTAGGGGCGGCGTATGAAGCTTTCTTT | CASSLLGAAYEAFF
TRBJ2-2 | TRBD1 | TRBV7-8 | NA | TGTGCCAGCAGCTTAGGCGCAGGGGGCTTGACCGGGGAGCTGTTTTTT | CASSLGAGGLTGELFF
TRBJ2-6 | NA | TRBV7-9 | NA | TGTGCCAGCAGGGCCCAGGACTCTGGGGCCAACGTCCTGACTTTC | CASRAQDSGANVLTF
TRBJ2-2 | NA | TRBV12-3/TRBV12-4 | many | TGTGCCAGCAGTTTACTGGTACTCGGGGAGCTGTTTTTT | CASSLLVLGELFF
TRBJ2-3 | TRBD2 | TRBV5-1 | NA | TGCGCCAGCAGCCGGACTAGCGGGACAGAAGATACGCAGTATTTT | CASSRTSGTEDTQYF
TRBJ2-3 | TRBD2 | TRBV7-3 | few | TGTGCCAGCAGCTTAACTTTAGGGACTAGCGGGGGGGCAGATACGCAGTATTTT | CASSLTLGTSGGADTQYF
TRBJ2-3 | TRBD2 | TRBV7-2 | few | TGTGCCAGCAGTAAAGGACTAGCGGGAGATACGCAGTATTTT | CASSKGLAGDTQYF
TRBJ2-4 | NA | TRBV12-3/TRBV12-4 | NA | TGTGCCAGCGCGGGCGGGGTCGGTAGGAACATTCAGTACTTC | CASAGGVGRNIQYF
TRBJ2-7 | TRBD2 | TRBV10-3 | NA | TGTGCCATCAGTGTATTGGCTAGCGGGGTCGTCTACGAGCAGTACTTC | CAISVLASGVVYEQYF
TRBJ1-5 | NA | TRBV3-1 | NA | TGTGCCAGCAGCCAAGATGGGGGGTTCAATCAGCCCCAGCATTTT | CASSQDGGFNQPQHF
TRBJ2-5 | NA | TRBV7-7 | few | TGTGCCAGCAGCAGCCTCCCCGGGGGGCTGAAGACCCAGTACTTC | CASSSLPGGLKTQYF
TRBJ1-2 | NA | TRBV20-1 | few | TGCAGTGCTATCAGCGGGCGGGCCTATGGCTACACCTTC | CSAISGRAYGYTF
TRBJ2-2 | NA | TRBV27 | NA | TGTGCCAGCAGTTTATCCTCTGACTTGGGGGAGCTGTTTTTT | CASSLSSDLGELFF
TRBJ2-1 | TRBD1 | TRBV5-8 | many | TGTGCCAGCAGCGTGGGACAGGCTTCCTACAATGAGCAGTTCTTC | CASSVGQASYNEQFF
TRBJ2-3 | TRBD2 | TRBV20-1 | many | TGCAGCGCTTTAATAGCGGGGGCCACGACGGATACGCAGTATTTT | CSALIAGATTDTQYF
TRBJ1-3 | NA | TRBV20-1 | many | TGCAGTGCTAGAGTTGCTGGAAACACCATATATTTT | CSARVAGNTIYF
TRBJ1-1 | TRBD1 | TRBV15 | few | TGTGCCACCAGCAGAGATCTACAGGGGGGCCCTGAAGCTTTCTTT | CATSRDLQGGPEAFF
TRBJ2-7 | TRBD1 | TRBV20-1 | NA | TGCAGTGCTAGCACGGCCTGGCAGGGGGCAAGCGAGCAGTACTTC | CSASTAWQGASEQYF
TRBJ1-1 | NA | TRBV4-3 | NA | TGCGCCAGCAGCCAGGCCGTCGGGGGGCTCAACACTGAAGCTTTCTTT | CASSQAVGGLNTEAFF
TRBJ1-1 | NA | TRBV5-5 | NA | TGTGCCAGCAGCTTGGCAGGAGGGTTTGGGGCTTTCTTT | CASSLAGGFGAFF
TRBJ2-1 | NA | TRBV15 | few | TGTGCCACCAGCAGCGACAAGAGCTCCTACAATGAGCAGTTCTTC | CATSSDKSSYNEQFF
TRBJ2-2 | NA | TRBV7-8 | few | TGTGCCAGCAGCTTAGTCGTTATCGGGGAGCTGTTTTTT | CASSLVVIGELFF
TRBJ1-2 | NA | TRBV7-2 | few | TGTGCCAGCAGCTTAGCGCTGGGTGGAGGCTATGGCTACACCTTC | CASSLALGGGYGYTF
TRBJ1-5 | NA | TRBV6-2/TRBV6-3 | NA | TGTGCCACCCTACAGTCTAGCAATCAGCCCCAGCATTTT | CATLQSSNQPQHF
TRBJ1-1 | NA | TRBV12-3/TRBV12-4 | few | TGTGCCAGCAGTTTAACGGCGCTTGAAGCTTTCTTT | CASSLTALEAFF
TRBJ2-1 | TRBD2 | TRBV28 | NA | TGTGCCAGCAGCTACATTTTTTATAGCGGGGACAATGAGCAGTTCTTC | CASSYIFYSGDNEQFF
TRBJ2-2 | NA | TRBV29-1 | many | TGCAGCGTTATGAACGTTGGCACCGGGGAGCTGTTTTTT | CSVMNVGTGELFF
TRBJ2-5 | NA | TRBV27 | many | TGTGCCAGCAGTCCCAATTTCGAGACCCAGTACTTC | CASSPNFETQYF
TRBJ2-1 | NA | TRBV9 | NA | TGTGCCAGCAGCGTCACTACCGGGAGTTCGATTGAGCAGTTCTTC | CASSVTTGSSIEQFF
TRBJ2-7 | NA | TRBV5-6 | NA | TGTGCCAGCAGCACACCTCATGGGGGGCTGGAGCAGTACTTC | CASSTPHGGLEQYF
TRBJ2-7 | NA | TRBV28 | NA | TGTGCCAGCTCCATAATGGGCGCCCTTCCTGCCTACGAGCAGTACTTC | CASSIMGALPAYEQYF
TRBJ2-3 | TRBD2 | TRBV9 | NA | TGTGCCAGCAGCGTAATTAGCGGGGGCACAGATACGCAGTATTTT | CASSVISGGTDTQYF
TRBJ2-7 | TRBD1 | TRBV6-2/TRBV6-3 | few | TGTGCCAGCATGAGGACAGGGGGCGTCGAGCAGTACTTC | CASMRTGGVEQYF
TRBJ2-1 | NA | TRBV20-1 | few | TGCAGTGCTAGATCTAGTTACTCCTACAATGAGCAGTTCTTC | CSARSSYSYNEQFF
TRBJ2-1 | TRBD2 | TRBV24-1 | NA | TGTGCCACGGGACTAGCGGGAGGCCATGAGCAGTTCTTC | CATGLAGGHEQFF